This TCR beta chain was retrieved from a study of breast tumors, draining lymph nodes, adjacent tissues. General observations from the study: Tumor TCR diversity was below lymph nodes but above nontumor tissue.

Trimming stripped 3 bases from V and 1 base from J, with 11 bases between. Germline values: CDR1 SGHRS, CDR2 YFSETQ. CDR3 size: 16 residues. Breast cancer patients provided tissue from their axillary draining lymph nodes. In TCRdb, the multiplex PCR reads were re-called with MiXCR into one record per CDR3 protein. Among 140,000 to 150,000 distinct CDR3 sequences listed, about 30% were seen once. This clonotype was recorded at least ten times. What it binds is unknown. The gene calls are TRBV5-1 and TRBJ2-6, with D maybe TRBD1 (5 bases). The sample comprised axillary lymph node tissue. The sequence derives from a female donor with breast cancer. Some clones in this sample may be carry-over from other donors' samples. The CDR3 nucleotides are TGCGCCAGCAGCTCGAGACAGATGTCTGGGGCCAACGTCCTGACTTTC. Translated, it gives CASSSRQMSGANVLTF.